This TCR beta chain was recovered during a study of blood T cell repertoires in COVID-19. The overall study: Spain, Italy and the United States supplied samples that represented acute and convalescent COVID-19. Sample material is recorded as cDNA or gDNA derived from T cells, B-cell-depleted T cells, or PBMCs.

Produced via immunoSEQ multiplex PCR; TCRdb's table is partial and in-frame only. The sample has about 200,000 clones; 70% to 90% are singletons. The ends were cut back, 2 bases at V and 8 bases at J, with 21 bases in the middle. Germline loops: CDR1 LGHDT, CDR2 YNNKEL (reference sequence). This CDR3 is 16 amino acids long. The sample consisted of peripheral blood. The TCR sequence derives from a woman of 80 years or more with acute or convalescent COVID-19. The chain carries TRBV3-1 (or the pseudogene TRBV3-2) and TRBJ1-2; perhaps TRBD1 as D (5 bases). The CDR3 spells CASSQTGLHAAIGYTF. The DNA of the CDR3 is TGTGCCAGCAGCCAAACGGGACTGCACGCCGCTATCGGCTACACCTTC.